The present entry profiles one TCR beta chain with its context. Germline V CDR1 and CDR2: WNHNN, SYGVQD (reference sequence). There are 12 residues in the CDR3. Trimming took 6 bases from V and 5 from J, leaving 8 bases between them. This sample was included in a study of blood T cell repertoires in COVID-19. Clones were sequenced by immunoSEQ multiplex PCR, and TCRdb holds only the in-frame ones, with some missing. This sample has about 200,000 clones; 80% to 90% occur once, and the top ten carry approximately 0.66%. Sequenced: peripheral blood. The sequence was collected from a man in his forties or fifties with acute or convalescent COVID-19. V is TRBV10-1 and J is TRBJ2-1, with D tentatively TRBD2 (5 bases). The CDR3 DNA sequence: TGCGCCAGCAGCCTCGGGGACAATGAGCAGTTCTTC. Encoded protein: CASSLGDNEQFF.